A selection of T cell receptor beta chains follows, all from one sample in a study of Ad26.COV2.S vaccination and SARS-CoV-2 variants. Data came from immunoSEQ multiplex PCR; TCRdb stores just in-frame clones and leaves some out. The table shows 400,000 to 500,000 clones, with roughly nine tenths occurring only once. The sequencing used peripheral blood, collected in a trial of Ad26.COV2.S vaccine versus placebo. The origin of the receptors is a person aged 18-65 years who received the Ad26.COV2.S COVID-19 vaccine or a placebo. Each CDR3 is given with its conserved first and last residue. Each record gives: CDR3 DNA, CDR3 protein, J gene, D gene, clone size, V gene. The D gene is left open where the match is weak. Size tells how often a clone was seen (once, few, many) or the class of an expanded clone, and some rows leave it out.

TGTGCCAGCAGCCAAGACCTCGACCGAGTGAACACTGAAGCTTTCTTT CASSQDLDRVNTEAFF TRBJ1-1 . . TRBV4-2
TGTGCCAGCAGCCAAGTGGCCGGCTTCTCTGGGGCCAACGTCCTGACTTTC CASSQVAGFSGANVLTF TRBJ2-6 . . TRBV3-1/TRBV3-2
TGTGCCAGCGGAGCTACGACCGAAACTAACTATGGCTACACCTTC CASGATTETNYGYTF TRBJ1-2 . . TRBV6-6
TGTGCCAGCAGTCCCATAGCTGGGACAAACCTAGGCTACACCTTC CASSPIAGTNLGYTF TRBJ1-2 . . TRBV27
TGCGCCAGCAGCCTGGGGGCCCTCCTGGGCAATCAGCCCCAGCATTTT CASSLGALLGNQPQHF TRBJ1-5 . . TRBV5-1
TGTGCCACCAGCAGACAGGGGAGCACCGGGGAGCTGTTTTTT CATSRQGSTGELFF TRBJ2-2 . . TRBV15
TGCGCCAGCAGCTGGACAGGGGGCATCGTGAACACTGAAGCTTTCTTT CASSWTGGIVNTEAFF TRBJ1-1 TRBD1 few TRBV5-1
TGTGCCAGCTCACCCAGTTCCGACAGGGGAATCGATGGCTACACCTTC CASSPSSDRGIDGYTF TRBJ1-2 TRBD1 . TRBV18
TGTGCCAGCAGTATAACAGGCACTGAAGCTTTCTTT CASSITGTEAFF TRBJ1-1 . . TRBV6-5
TGTGCCAGCAGCAACCCGGTTGTCGGGGGTATCGAGCAGTACTTC CASSNPVVGGIEQYF TRBJ2-7 . . TRBV11-1
TGTGCCAGCTCACCATTTTACGGGGGCCAGACCGGGGAGCTGTTTTTT CASSPFYGGQTGELFF TRBJ2-2 . few TRBV18
TGTGCCAGCAGCTTGGCGGGGCTTCAGCCCCAGCATTTT CASSLAGLQPQHF TRBJ1-5 . . TRBV5-5
TGTGCCAGCAGTTACGGGGCGGGGCCCACCTACGAGCAGTACTTC CASSYGAGPTYEQYF TRBJ2-7 . . TRBV6-6
TGTGCCAGCAGCGAATGGGGGACAGGGACCTACGAGCAGTACTTC CASSEWGTGTYEQYF TRBJ2-7 TRBD1 . TRBV3-1/TRBV3-2
TGTGCCAGCAGCTTAGTGCCCGGGACAACGCAGTATTTT CASSLVPGTTQYF TRBJ2-3 . . TRBV11-3
TGTGCCAGCAGTTCGCTGACAGGGGTAGGTTTCTACGAGCAGTACTTC CASSSLTGVGFYEQYF TRBJ2-7 TRBD1 . TRBV28
TGTGCCAGCAGCCAACGCGACTCTGGGGCCAACGTCCTGACTTTC CASSQRDSGANVLTF TRBJ2-6 . . TRBV6-2/TRBV6-3
TGCAGTGCTAGTAGAGAGGGGCCCACTGAAGCTTTCTTT CSASREGPTEAFF TRBJ1-1 . . TRBV20-1
TGTGCCAGCAAATTAACAGTCCAAGAGACCCAGTACTTC CASKLTVQETQYF TRBJ2-5 . . TRBV2
TGTGCCAGCGGACGCAGGGGAACGGGCACAGATACGCAGTATTTT CASGRRGTGTDTQYF TRBJ2-3 . . TRBV11-2
TGCGCCAGCAGCCTGGATTACACTGAAGCTTTCTTT CASSLDYTEAFF TRBJ1-1 . . TRBV4-3
TGTGCCAGCAGCTCCTCTTGGGGAACCTACAATGAGCAGTTCTTC CASSSSWGTYNEQFF TRBJ2-1 . . TRBV7-3
TGTGCCAGCAGCACCGGGACTAGCGGGGGGGCCCAAGATACGCAGTATTTT CASSTGTSGGAQDTQYF TRBJ2-3 TRBD2 . TRBV5-4
TGTGCCAGCTCGGGCAGGGCCTTCGAAAAACTGTTTTTT CASSGRAFEKLFF TRBJ1-4 . . TRBV18
TGCGCCAGCAGCTTGATGGGCACCCCGAGTACAGATACGCAGTATTTT CASSLMGTPSTDTQYF TRBJ2-3 . . TRBV5-1
TGTGCCAGCAGTTTAAACGGGGGCCAAAACAATGAGCAGTTCTTC CASSLNGGQNNEQFF TRBJ2-1 . . TRBV27
TGTGCCAGCTCACCGTCGAGGAGAACGAACACCGGGGAGCTGTTTTTT CASSPSRRTNTGELFF TRBJ2-2 . . TRBV18
TGTGCCAGCAGTCTGACTCAGACAGGGGACGCTTTCTTT CASSLTQTGDAFF TRBJ1-1 TRBD1 . TRBV28
TGTGCCAGCAGCTCGGGTTTGGCAGCCAATTCACCCCTCCACTTT CASSSGLAANSPLHF TRBJ1-6 . . TRBV5-4
TGTGCCAGCAGCGCCTACAGGGGCTCCTACAATGAGCAGTTCTTC CASSAYRGSYNEQFF TRBJ2-1 TRBD1 . TRBV5-8
TGTGCCAGCAGCTTAGCTGGGGGGGCCAGAGGAGAGACCCAGTACTTC CASSLAGGARGETQYF TRBJ2-5 . . TRBV11-3
TGTGCCAGCAGCGTCTCCGGACAGGCCTACAATGAGCAGTTCTTC CASSVSGQAYNEQFF TRBJ2-1 TRBD1 . TRBV5-6